This TCR beta chain was found in a study of blood T cell repertoires in COVID-19 (dated by TCRdb to between 2020 and 2021). Context from the whole study: Samples covering the acute and convalescent phases of COVID-19 were provided by collaborators in the United States, Italy and Spain. Deeply sampled blood TCRbeta repertoires from subjects exposed to, actively infected with, or recovered from COVID-19 were included in the dataset. A de-identified subject ID, COVID-19 status, age in years and sex were almost always included in the sample metadata. The repertoires were made available in a free public database intended to serve as a resource for research on the immune response to SARS-CoV-2. Samples came from the ongoing ImmuneRACE study (first 160 participants) plus 1,254 subjects from 6 global collaborators. HLA class I and class II types, where available, came from metadata supplied by the sample provider rather than from assay-based typing. The material from the prospective study consisted of cDNA or gDNA derived from T cells, B-cell-depleted T cells, or PBMCs.

The immunoSEQ Assay, a bias-controlled multiplex PCR, was used to amplify TCRbeta CDR3 regions from genomic DNA. As for the original processing: Nucleated cell counts per sample were estimated from amplification of reference gene primers within the assay. To quantify the absolute abundance of each unique TCRbeta CDR3 rearrangement, sequence reads were collapsed and filtered. For each sample, productive Simpson clonality was calculated by taking the square root of Simpson's diversity index across productive rearrangements. TCRdb mirrors the immuneACCESS table, restricted to in-frame sequences. Some clones are absent from its copies; in checked studies, under half trace to an unresolved V gene, and the reason for the others is unknown. The V and J calls and clone size come from that table; D and trimming were worked out from the DNA. The sample contains fewer than 350,000 clones, just over 85% of them found a single time. Of the sample, roughly 4.2% is held by the ten largest clones.

The CDR3 measures 15 amino acids from cysteine to phenylalanine. CDR3 DNA is the only sequence kept; it has 45 bases, read in frame from the first base. Enrolling through a virtual design, the prospective study's participants ranged in age from about 18 to 89 years and lived across about two dozen United States geographic areas. In the prospective study, cohorts were assigned on the basis of participant-reported clinical history obtained from a screening survey and a study questionnaire. Mobile phlebotomists in the prospective study collected whole blood, serum and a nasopharyngeal or oropharyngeal swab from every participant. Prospective study participants could optionally give additional blood draws and questionnaires over an approximately two-month period. Blood samples from the prospective study were shipped frozen or at room temperature prior to DNA extraction. Findings and caveats that apply to the study as a whole: The amount of clinical and demographic metadata varied by source and participant and was provided uncurated.

With regard to this clone: Its antigen remains undetermined. No base-level quality is on record; no much larger clone is a single base apart.

The source of this sequence is a woman aged 35 to 49 with acute COVID-19. The rearranged segments are TRBV21-1 and TRBJ2-5; TRBD1 is the table's D call, not checked against the DNA. TRBV21-1 is a known pseudogene. Sequencing was done on a sample of PBMCs or T cells enriched from blood (not recorded which). The CDR3 protein sequence reads: CASSARQTRRETQYF. In nucleotides, the sequence is TGTGCCAGCAGCGCTAGACAGACCCGGCGGGAGACCCAGTACTTC.